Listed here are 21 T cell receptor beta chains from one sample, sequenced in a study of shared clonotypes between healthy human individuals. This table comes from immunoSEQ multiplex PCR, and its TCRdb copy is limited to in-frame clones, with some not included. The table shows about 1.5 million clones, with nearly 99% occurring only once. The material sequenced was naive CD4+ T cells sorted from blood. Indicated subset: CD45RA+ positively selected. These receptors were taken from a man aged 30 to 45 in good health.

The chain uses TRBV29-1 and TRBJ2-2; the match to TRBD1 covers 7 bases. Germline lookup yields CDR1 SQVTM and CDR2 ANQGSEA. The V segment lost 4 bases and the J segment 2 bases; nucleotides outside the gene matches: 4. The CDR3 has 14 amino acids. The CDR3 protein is CSVVRGPNTGELFF. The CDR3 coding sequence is TGCAGCGTTGTGAGGGGGCCAAACACCGGGGAGCTGTTTTTT.

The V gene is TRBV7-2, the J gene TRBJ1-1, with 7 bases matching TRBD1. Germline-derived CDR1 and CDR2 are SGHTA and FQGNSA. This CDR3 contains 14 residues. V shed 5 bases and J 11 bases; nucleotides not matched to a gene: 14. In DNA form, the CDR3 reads TGTGCCAGCAGCAGACAGGGAGGCCTACCTCGGGCTTTCTTT. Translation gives CASSRQGGLPRAFF.

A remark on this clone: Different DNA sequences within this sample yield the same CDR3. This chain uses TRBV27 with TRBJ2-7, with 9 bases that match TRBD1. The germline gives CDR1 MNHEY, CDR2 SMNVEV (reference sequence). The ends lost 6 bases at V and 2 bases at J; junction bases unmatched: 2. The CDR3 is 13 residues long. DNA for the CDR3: TGTGCCAGCAGAAGACAGGGGGCCTACGAGCAGTACTTC. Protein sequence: CASRRQGAYEQYF.

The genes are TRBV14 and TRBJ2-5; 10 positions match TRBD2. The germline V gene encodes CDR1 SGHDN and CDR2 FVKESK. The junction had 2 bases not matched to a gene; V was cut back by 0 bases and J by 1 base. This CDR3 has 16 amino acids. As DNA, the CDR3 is TGTGCCAGCAGCCAAGAATTAGCGGGAGGCCAAGAGACCCAGTACTTC. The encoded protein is CASSQELAGGQETQYF.

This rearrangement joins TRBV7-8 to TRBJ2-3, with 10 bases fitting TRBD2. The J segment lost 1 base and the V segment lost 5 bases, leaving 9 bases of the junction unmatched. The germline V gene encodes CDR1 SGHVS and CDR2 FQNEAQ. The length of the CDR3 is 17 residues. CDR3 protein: CASSPRGLAVGTDTQYF. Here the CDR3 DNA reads TGTGCCAGCAGCCCCCGCGGACTAGCGGTGGGCACAGATACGCAGTATTTT.

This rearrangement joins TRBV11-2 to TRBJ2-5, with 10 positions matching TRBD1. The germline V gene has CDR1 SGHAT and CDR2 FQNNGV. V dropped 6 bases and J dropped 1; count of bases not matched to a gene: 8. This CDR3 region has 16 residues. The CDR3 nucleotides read TGTGCCAGCAGACCAAGACAGGGGGCCCCCCAAGAGACCCAGTACTTC. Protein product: CASRPRQGAPQETQYF.

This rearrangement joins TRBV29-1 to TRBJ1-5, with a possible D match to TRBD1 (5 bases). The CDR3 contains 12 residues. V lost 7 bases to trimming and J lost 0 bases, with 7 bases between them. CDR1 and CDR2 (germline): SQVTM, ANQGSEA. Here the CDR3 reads CSAGSSNQPQHF. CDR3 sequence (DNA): TGCAGCGCAGGGAGTAGCAATCAGCCCCAGCATTTT.

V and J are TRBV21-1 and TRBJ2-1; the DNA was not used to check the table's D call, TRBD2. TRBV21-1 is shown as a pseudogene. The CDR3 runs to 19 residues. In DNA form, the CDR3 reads TGTGCCAGCAGCAGGCTATCCGGGACTAGCGGGAATCGGGTCAATGAGCAGTTCTTC. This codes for CASSRLSGTSGNRVNEQFF.

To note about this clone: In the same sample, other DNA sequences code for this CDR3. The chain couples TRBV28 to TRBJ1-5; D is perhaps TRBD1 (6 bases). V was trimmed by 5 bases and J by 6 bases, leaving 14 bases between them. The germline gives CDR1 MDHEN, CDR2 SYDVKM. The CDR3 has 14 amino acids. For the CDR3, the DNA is TGTGCCAGCAGTCTCCTAGGGGGTGGTCAGCCCCAGCATTTT. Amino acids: CASSLLGGGQPQHF.

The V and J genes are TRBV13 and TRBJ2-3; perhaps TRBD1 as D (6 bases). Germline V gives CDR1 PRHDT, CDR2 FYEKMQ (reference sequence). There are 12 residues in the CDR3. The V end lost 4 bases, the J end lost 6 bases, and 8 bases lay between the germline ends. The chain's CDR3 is CASSSDSDTQYF. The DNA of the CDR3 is TGTGCCAGCAGCTCGGACAGTGATACGCAGTATTTT.

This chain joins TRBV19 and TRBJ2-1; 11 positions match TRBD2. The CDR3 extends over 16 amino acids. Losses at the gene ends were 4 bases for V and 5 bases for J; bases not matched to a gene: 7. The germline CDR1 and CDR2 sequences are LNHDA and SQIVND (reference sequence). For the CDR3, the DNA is TGTGCCAGTAGTACTTACGGGACTAGCGGTGACAATGAGCAGTTCTTC. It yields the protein CASSTYGTSGDNEQFF.

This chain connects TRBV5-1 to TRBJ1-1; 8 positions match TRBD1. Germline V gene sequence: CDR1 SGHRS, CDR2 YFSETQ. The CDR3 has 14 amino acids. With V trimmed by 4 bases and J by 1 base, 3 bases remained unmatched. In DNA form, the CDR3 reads TGCGCCAGCAGCAAAGGGACAGGGAACACTGAAGCTTTCTTT. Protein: CASSKGTGNTEAFF.

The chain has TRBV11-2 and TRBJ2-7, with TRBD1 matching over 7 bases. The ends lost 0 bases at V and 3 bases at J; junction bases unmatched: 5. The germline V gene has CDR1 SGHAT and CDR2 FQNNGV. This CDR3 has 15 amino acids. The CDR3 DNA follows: TGTGCCAGCAGCTTAGAGGGGACAGCATTCTACGAGCAGTACTTC. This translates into CASSLEGTAFYEQYF.

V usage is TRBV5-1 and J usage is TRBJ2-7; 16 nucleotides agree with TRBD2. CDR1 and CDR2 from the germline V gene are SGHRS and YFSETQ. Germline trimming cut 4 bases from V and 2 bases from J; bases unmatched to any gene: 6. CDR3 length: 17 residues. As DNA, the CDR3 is TGCGCCAGCAGCCCGGGACTAGCGGGAGGGCCTCCCTACGAGCAGTACTTC. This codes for CASSPGLAGGPPYEQYF.

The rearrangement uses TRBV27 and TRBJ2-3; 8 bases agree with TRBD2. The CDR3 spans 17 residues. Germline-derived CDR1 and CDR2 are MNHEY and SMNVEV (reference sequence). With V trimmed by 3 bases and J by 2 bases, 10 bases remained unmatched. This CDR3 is CASSFFGRASNTDTQYF. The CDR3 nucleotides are TGTGCCAGCAGTTTTTTCGGGAGGGCCAGCAACACAGATACGCAGTATTTT.

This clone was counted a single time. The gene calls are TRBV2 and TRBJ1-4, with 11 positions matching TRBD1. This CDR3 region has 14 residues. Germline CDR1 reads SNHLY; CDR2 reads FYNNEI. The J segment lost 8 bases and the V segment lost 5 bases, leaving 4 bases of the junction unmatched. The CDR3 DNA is TGTGCCAGCAGTTCGGACAGGGGGCCGGAAAAACTGTTTTTT. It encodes CASSSDRGPEKLFF.

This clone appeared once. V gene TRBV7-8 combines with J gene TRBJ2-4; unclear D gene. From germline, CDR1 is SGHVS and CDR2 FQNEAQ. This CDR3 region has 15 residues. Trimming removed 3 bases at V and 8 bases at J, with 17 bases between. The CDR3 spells CASSFGGGGFDIQYF. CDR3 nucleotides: TGTGCCAGCAGCTTCGGCGGCGGTGGGTTTGACATTCAGTACTTC.

CDR3 in amino acids: CASSLDISGTVEETQYF. CDR3 sequence (DNA): TGCGCCAGCAGCTTGGATATTTCCGGGACAGTTGAAGAGACCCAGTACTTC. V usage is TRBV5-1 and J usage is TRBJ2-5, with TRBD1 identical over 7 bases. CDR1 is SGHRS and CDR2 is YFSETQ in the germline V gene. The CDR3 runs 17 residues. The junction had 11 bases not matched to a gene; V was cut back by 0 bases and J by 3 bases. Combining the CDR3 with reference TRBV5-1 and TRBJ2-5 gives the whole variable domain KAGVTQTPRYLIKTRGQQVTLSCSPISGHRSVSWYQQTPGQGLQFLFEYFSETQRNKGNFPGRFSGRQFSNSRSEMNVSTLELGDSALYLCASSLDISGTVEETQYFGPGTRLLVL.

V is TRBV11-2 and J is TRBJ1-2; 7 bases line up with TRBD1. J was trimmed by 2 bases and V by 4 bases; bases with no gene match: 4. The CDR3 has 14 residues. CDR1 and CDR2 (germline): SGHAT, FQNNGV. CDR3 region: CASSSNRGNYGYTF. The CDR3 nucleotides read TGTGCCAGCAGCTCGAACAGGGGAAACTATGGCTACACCTTC.

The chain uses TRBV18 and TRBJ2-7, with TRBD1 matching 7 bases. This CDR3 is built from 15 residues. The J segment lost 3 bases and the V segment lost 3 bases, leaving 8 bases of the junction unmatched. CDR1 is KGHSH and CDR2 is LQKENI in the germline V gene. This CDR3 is CASSPHQGVDYEQYF. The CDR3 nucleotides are TGTGCCAGCTCACCCCATCAGGGGGTGGACTACGAGCAGTACTTC. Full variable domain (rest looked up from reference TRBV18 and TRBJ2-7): NAGVMQNPRHLVRRRGQEARLRCSPMKGHSHVYWYRQLPEEGLKFMVYLQKENIIDESGMPKERFSAEFPKEGPSILRIQQVVRGDSAAYFCASSPHQGVDYEQYFGPGTRLTVT.

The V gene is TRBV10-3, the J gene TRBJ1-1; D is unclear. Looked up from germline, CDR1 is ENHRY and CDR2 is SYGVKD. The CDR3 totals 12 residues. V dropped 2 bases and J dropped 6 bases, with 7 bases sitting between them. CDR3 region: CAISEGTAEAFF. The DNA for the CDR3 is TGTGCCATCAGTGAGGGAACGGCTGAAGCTTTCTTT.